Many counts were recorded for the clone carrying this T cell receptor (beta chain). The antigen is unknown. This record comes from a study of read filtering for tumor transcriptome and immune sequencing. Turning to the study itself: Revised staging placed eight or nine patients in R-ISS I, over 15 in II, more than 5 in III.

Every patient had bone marrow sampled while the disease was active. Study-wide results and caveats: Single-read clonotypes: roughly four fifths of IR-seq clonotypes (around 3.4% of reads), about 75% of RNA-seq clonotypes (44.6% of reads). Sorted CD138-negative bone marrow cells were not purified T cells.

Germline assignment: CDR1 SEHNR and CDR2 FQNEAQ (reference sequence). The ends were cut back, 6 bases at V and 1 base at J, with 13 bases in the middle. The CDR3 spans 15 residues. From roughly 0.4 ug of RNA, a library with molecular barcoded alpha/delta and beta/gamma adaptors was made. One entry per CDR3 protein results from TCRdb running MiXCR on the reads. The sample has under 150,000 distinct CDR3 sequences, around 14% seen once. The source material was a population of CD138-negative cells sorted from bone marrow. This chain connects TRBV7-9 to TRBJ2-1; D might be TRBD1 or TRBD2, each matching 5 bases. This receptor was obtained from a donor aged 40 or over with multiple myeloma. The CDR3, as DNA: TGTGCCAGCAGTCTAGACGGGACGTCCTACAATGAGCAGTTCTTC. Translating it yields CASSLDGTSYNEQFF.